The 13 T cell receptor beta chains presented below share a single source sample, sequenced in a study of T cell responses to AZD1222 COVID-19 vaccine. The repertoire was sequenced with immunoSEQ multiplex PCR; TCRdb's copy has only in-frame clones and lacks some. The sample comprises 65,000 to 100,000 clones, 85% to 95% of which are singletons, and more than 7.5% rests with the top ten. The material sequenced was peripheral blood, taken 28 days after the second AZD1222 dose. These receptors were taken from an adult who received the AZD1222 COVID-19 vaccine.

This rearrangement joins TRBV27 to TRBJ2-7; 9 positions match TRBD1. Looked up from germline, CDR1 is MNHEY and CDR2 is SMNVEV (reference sequence). This CDR3 spans 14 amino acids. The trim removed 3 bases at V and 4 bases at J, leaving 4 bases unmatched. CDR3: CASSFWDREYEQYF. CDR3 sequence (DNA): TGTGCCAGCAGTTTCTGGGACAGGGAGTACGAGCAGTACTTC.

This chain joins TRBV24-1 and TRBJ1-2; TRBD1 might be the D (5 bases). V was pared by 3 bases and J by 8 bases, with 12 bases between. The germline gives CDR1 KGHDR, CDR2 SFDVKD. This CDR3 spans 13 amino acids. The CDR3 region has the DNA TGTGCCACCAGTGATGGGGCCTGGTTGGGCTACACCTTC. It specifies CATSDGAWLGYTF.

The CDR3 DNA reads as TGTGCCAGCAGCGTAGCTACAGGAGGGAGGTGGTCCTCGAGCACCGGGGAGCTGTTTTTT. This translates into CASSVATGGRWSSSTGELFF. The chain employs TRBV9 and TRBJ2-2, with a tentative D call TRBD2 (6 bases). Trimming pared 0 bases from V and 4 bases from J, leaving 25 bases between. The CDR3 is made up of 20 amino acids. Looked up from germline, CDR1 is SGDLS and CDR2 is YYNGEE.

The J gene is TRBJ1-5, the V gene TRBV7-9; TRBD1 agrees at 9 bases. With V trimmed by 5 bases and J by 4 bases, 6 bases remained unmatched. Germline CDR1 reads SEHNR; CDR2 reads FQNEAQ (reference sequence). The CDR3 runs to 15 residues. CDR3 sequence (DNA): TGTGCCAGCAGCCAACGACAGGGGGAGAATCAGCCCCAGCATTTT. Protein product: CASSQRQGENQPQHF. The full variable domain, in which reference TRBV7-9 and TRBJ1-5 provide the parts outside the CDR3, is DTGVSQNPRHKITKRGQNVTFRCDPISEHNRLYWYRQTLGQGPEFLTYFQNEAQLEKSRLLSDRFSAERPKGSFSTLEIQRTEQGDSAMYLCASSQRQGENQPQHFGDGTRLSIL.

The chain links TRBV9 to TRBJ2-5; tentatively, D is TRBD1 (5 bases). Germline CDR1 SGDLS, CDR2 YYNGEE. The V end was cut by 6 bases, the J end by 4 bases, with 13 bases between. CDR3 size: 13 residues. Written as DNA, the CDR3 is TGTGCCAGCAACAGGATGGACCCAGAGACCCAGTACTTC. It encodes CASNRMDPETQYF.

J is TRBJ2-7 and V is TRBV19, with D perhaps given as TRBD1 or TRBD2 (5 bases each). Germline V gene data show CDR1 as LNHDA and CDR2 as SQIVND (reference sequence). This CDR3 is built from 14 residues. Trimming pared 7 bases from V and 2 bases from J, leaving 15 bases between. Written as DNA, the CDR3 is TGTGCCAGTAAAGACCGGGACGGGCCCTACGAGCAGTACTTC. Residues: CASKDRDGPYEQYF.

The chain couples TRBV12-5 to TRBJ1-6, with D maybe TRBD1 (5 bases). The CDR3 extends over 12 amino acids. Trimming shortened V by 1 base and J by 13 bases, and 8 bases separated the two germline ends. Germline CDR1 and CDR2: LGHNT and FRNRAP. CDR3 nucleotide sequence: TGTGCTAGTGGTTTGGGAGCAGGGCCCCTCCACTTT. Translation gives CASGLGAGPLHF.

V and J are TRBV19 and TRBJ2-1; TRBD2 aligns across 7 bases. After removal of 1 base from V and 5 bases from J, the junction contained 5 bases not matched to a gene. This CDR3 is built from 15 residues. Per the germline V gene, CDR1 is LNHDA and CDR2 is SQIVND (reference sequence). CDR3 coding DNA: TGTGCCAGTAGTATAGGCAGCGGGGCAAACAATGAGCAGTTCTTC. Its translation: CASSIGSGANNEQFF.

The V gene is TRBV5-5, the J gene TRBJ2-5, with D perhaps TRBD1 (6 bases). The CDR3 sequence is 14 residues long. Germline CDR1 and CDR2: SGHKS and YYEKEE (reference sequence). V was trimmed by 1 base and J by 2 bases, leaving 9 bases between them. The CDR3 sequence is CASSLPQGQETQYF. The CDR3 nucleotides are TGTGCCAGCAGCTTGCCCCAGGGGCAAGAGACCCAGTACTTC.

The rearrangement joins TRBV7-9 to TRBJ2-5; possible D gene TRBD2, 6 bases. V was trimmed by 6 bases and J by 5 bases, leaving 16 bases between them. The CDR3 length is 14 residues. The germline V gene encodes CDR1 SEHNR and CDR2 FQNEAQ (reference sequence). CDR3 DNA: TGTGCCAGCAGGGTTCTTAGTGGAGGGGAGACCCAGTACTTC. Translating gives CASRVLSGGETQYF.

The chain carries TRBV20-1 and TRBJ1-1, with D unresolved. CDR3 length: 12 residues. Trimming shortened V by 4 bases and J by 1 base, and 7 bases separated the two germline ends. Germline V gene sequence: CDR1 DFQATT, CDR2 SNEGSKA (reference sequence). CDR3 residues: CSAIDENTEAFF. The CDR3, as DNA: TGCAGTGCTATTGACGAGAACACTGAAGCTTTCTTT.

The J gene is TRBJ2-4, the V gene TRBV11-3, with 8 bases fitting TRBD2. V shed 3 bases, J shed 9 bases, and the junction held 7 bases outside the gene matches. The CDR3 has 14 residues. Germline lookup yields CDR1 SGHNT and CDR2 YENEEA. CDR3 protein: CASSFSGTSGIQYF. The CDR3 coding sequence is TGTGCCAGCAGCTTCTCGGGGACTAGTGGCATTCAGTACTTC.

This rearrangement joins TRBV5-1 to TRBJ1-1; 8 bases fit TRBD1. The germline gives CDR1 SGHRS, CDR2 YFSETQ. This CDR3 region has 16 residues. J lost 4 bases, V lost 5 bases, and 13 bases had no gene match. CDR3 nucleotide sequence: TGCGCCAGCAGTCCGACGACAGGGGCCGGCGGCACTGAAGCTTTCTTT. It yields the protein CASSPTTGAGGTEAFF. Combining the CDR3 with reference TRBV5-1 and TRBJ1-1 gives the whole variable domain KAGVTQTPRYLIKTRGQQVTLSCSPISGHRSVSWYQQTPGQGLQFLFEYFSETQRNKGNFPGRFSGRQFSNSRSEMNVSTLELGDSALYLCASSPTTGAGGTEAFFGQGTRLTVV.